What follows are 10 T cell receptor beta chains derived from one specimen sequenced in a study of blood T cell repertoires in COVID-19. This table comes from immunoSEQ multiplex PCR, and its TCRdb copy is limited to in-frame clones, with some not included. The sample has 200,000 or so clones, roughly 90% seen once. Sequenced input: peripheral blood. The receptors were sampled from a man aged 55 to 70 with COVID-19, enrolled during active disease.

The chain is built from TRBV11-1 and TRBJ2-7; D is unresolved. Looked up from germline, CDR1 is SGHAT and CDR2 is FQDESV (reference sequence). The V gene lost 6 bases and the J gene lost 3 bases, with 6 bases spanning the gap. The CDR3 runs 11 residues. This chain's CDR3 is CASSSLYEQYF. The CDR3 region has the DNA TGTGCCAGCAGTTCCCTCTACGAGCAGTACTTC.

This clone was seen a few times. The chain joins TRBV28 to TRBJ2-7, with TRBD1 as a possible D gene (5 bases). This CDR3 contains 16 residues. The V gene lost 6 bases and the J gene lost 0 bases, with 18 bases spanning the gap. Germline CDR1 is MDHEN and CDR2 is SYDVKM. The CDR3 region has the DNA TGTGCCAGCAGAGATGGGGCCCGAAGTGGCTCCTACGAGCAGTACTTC. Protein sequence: CASRDGARSGSYEQYF. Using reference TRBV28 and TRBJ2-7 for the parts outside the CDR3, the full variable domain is DVKVTQSSRYLVKRTGEKVFLECVQDMDHENMFWYRQDPGLGLRLIYFSYDVKMKEKGDIPEGYSVSREKKERFSLILESASTNQTSMYLCASRDGARSGSYEQYFGPGTRLTVT.

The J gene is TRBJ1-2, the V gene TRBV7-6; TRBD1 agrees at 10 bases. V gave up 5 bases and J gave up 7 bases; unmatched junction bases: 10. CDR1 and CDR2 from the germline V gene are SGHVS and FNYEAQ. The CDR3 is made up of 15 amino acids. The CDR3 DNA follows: TGTGCCAGCAGCAAATACTCCGGGACAGGGGCTGGCTACACCTTC. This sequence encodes CASSKYSGTGAGYTF.

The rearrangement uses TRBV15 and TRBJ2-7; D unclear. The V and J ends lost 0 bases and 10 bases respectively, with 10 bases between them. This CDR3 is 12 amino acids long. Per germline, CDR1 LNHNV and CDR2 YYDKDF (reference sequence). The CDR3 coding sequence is TGTGCCACCAGCAGAGATACAAACCACCAGTACTTC. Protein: CATSRDTNHQYF. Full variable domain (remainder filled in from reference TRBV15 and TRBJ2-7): DAMVIQNPRYQVTQFGKPVTLSCSQTLNHNVMYWYQQKSSQAPKLLFHYYDKDFNNEADTPDNFQSRRPNTSFCFLDIRSPGLGDTAMYLCATSRDTNHQYFGPGTRLTVT.

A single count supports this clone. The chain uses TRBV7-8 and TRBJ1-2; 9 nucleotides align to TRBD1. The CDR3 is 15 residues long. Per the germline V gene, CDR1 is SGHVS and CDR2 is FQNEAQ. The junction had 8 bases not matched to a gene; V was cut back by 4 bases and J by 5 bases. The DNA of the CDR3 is TGTGCCAGCAGCTCTAGGACAGGGGAGGCTTATGGCTACACCTTC. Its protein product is CASSSRTGEAYGYTF. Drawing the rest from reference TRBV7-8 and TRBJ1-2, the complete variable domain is GAGVSQSPRYKVAKRGQDVALRCDPISGHVSLFWYQQALGQGPEFLTYFQNEAQLDKSGLPSDRFFAERPEGSVSTLKIQRTQQEDSAVYLCASSSRTGEAYGYTFGSGTRLTVV.

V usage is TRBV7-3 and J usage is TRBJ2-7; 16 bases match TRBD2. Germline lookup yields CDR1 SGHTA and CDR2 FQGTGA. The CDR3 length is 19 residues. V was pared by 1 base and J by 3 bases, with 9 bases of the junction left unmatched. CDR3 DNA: TGTGCCAGCAGCTTAAAACACACGGGGACTAGCGGGAGGGGCTACGAGCAGTACTTC. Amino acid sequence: CASSLKHTGTSGRGYEQYF. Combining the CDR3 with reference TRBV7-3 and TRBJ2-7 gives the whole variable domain GAGVSQTPSNKVTEKGKYVELRCDPISGHTALYWYRQSLGQGPEFLIYFQGTGAADDSGLPNDRFFAVRPEGSVSTLKIQRTERGDSAVYLCASSLKHTGTSGRGYEQYFGPGTRLTVT.

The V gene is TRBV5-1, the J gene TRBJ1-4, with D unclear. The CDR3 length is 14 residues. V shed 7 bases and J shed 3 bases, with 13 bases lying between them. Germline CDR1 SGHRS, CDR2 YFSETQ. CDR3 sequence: CASRRTGANEKLFF. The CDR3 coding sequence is TGCGCCAGCCGGAGGACTGGCGCTAATGAAAAACTGTTTTTT.

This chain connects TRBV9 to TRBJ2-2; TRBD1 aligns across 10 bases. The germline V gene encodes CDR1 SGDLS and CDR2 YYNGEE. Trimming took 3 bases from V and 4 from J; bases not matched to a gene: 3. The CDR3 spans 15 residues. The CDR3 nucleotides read TGTGCCAGCAGCGCCGGACAGGGGGGCACCGGGGAGCTGTTTTTT. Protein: CASSAGQGGTGELFF. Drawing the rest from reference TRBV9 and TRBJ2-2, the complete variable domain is DSGVTQTPKHLITATGQRVTLRCSPRSGDLSVYWYQQSLDQGLQFLIQYYNGEERAKGNILERFSAQQFPDLHSELNLSSLELGDSALYFCASSAGQGGTGELFFGEGSRLTVL.

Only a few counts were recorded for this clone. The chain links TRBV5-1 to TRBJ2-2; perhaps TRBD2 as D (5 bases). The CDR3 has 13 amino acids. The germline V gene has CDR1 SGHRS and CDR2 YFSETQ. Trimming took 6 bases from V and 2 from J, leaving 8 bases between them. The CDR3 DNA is TGCGCCAGCAATGGAGGAAACACCGGGGAGCTGTTTTTT. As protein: CASNGGNTGELFF. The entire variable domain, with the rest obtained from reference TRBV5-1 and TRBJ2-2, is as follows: KAGVTQTPRYLIKTRGQQVTLSCSPISGHRSVSWYQQTPGQGLQFLFEYFSETQRNKGNFPGRFSGRQFSNSRSEMNVSTLELGDSALYLCASNGGNTGELFFGEGSRLTVL.

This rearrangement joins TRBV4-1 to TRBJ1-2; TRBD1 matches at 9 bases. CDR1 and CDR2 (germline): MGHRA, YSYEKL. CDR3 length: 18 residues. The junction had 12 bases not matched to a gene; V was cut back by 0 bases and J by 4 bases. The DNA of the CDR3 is TGCGCCAGCAGCCAAGAGAAGGGTCCCGGGACAGGGACCTATGGCTACACCTTC. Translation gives CASSQEKGPGTGTYGYTF.